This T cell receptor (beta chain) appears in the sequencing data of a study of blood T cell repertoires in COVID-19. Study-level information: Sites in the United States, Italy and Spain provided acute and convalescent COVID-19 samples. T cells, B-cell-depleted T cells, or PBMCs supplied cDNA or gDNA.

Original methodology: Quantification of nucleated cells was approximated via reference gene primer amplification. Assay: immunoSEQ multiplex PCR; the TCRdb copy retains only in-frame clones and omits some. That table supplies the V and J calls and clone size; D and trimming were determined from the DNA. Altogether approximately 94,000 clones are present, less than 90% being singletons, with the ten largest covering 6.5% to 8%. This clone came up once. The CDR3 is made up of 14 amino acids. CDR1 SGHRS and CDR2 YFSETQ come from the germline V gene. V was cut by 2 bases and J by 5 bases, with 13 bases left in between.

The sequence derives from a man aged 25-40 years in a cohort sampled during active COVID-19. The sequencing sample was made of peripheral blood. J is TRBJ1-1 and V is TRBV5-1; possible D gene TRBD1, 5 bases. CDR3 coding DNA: TGCGCCAGCAGCTTTGGGTTAGACAGTACTGAAGCTTTCTTT. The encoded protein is CASSFGLDSTEAFF.